This T cell receptor (beta chain) was sequenced for a study of blood T cell repertoires in COVID-19. Across the study: Samples of COVID-19 (acute and convalescent) were obtained from the United States, Italy and Spain.

Profiled with immunoSEQ multiplex PCR; TCRdb holds only in-frame clones, not every one. Counted here are roughly 280,000 clones, 70% to 90% occurring once; the ten biggest clones make up about 4.5%. Trimming took off 1 base at V and 4 bases at J, with 11 bases between the two ends. Germline V gene sequence: CDR1 SGHVS, CDR2 FNYEAQ. This CDR3 spans 15 amino acids. The receptor's source is a man aged 55 to 70 who had recovered from COVID-19. This chain connects TRBV7-6 to TRBJ2-1; the D gene is possibly TRBD2 (5 bases). The sample comprised peripheral blood. The CDR3 loop reads CASSLGGSRYNEQFF. CDR3 bases: TGTGCCAGCAGCTTAGGAGGGTCCCGATACAATGAGCAGTTCTTC. The variable domain in full, with the rest retrieved from reference TRBV7-6 and TRBJ2-1, is GAGVSQSPRYKVTKRGQDVALRCDPISGHVSLYWYRQALGQGPEFLTYFNYEAQQDKSGLPNDRFSAERPEGSISTLTIQRTEQRDSAMYRCASSLGGSRYNEQFFGPGTRLTVL.